This section outlines one T cell receptor (beta chain) sequence together with its context. This sample is drawn from a study of blood T cell repertoires in COVID-19. Method: immunoSEQ multiplex PCR; TCRdb's copy keeps in-frame clones and lacks some. Found here are about 34,000 clones, about 85% of them singletons; the top ten hold roughly a sixth. The CDR3 runs 15 residues. Trimming pared 1 base from V and 3 bases from J, leaving 12 bases between. Germline V gene sequence: CDR1 MNHNS, CDR2 SASEGT. The receptor's source is an older woman with active COVID-19. V gene TRBV6-1 combines with J gene TRBJ1-2; D is unclear. Sequenced sample: peripheral blood. CDR3 sequence reads: CASSEEAAHYYGYTF. CDR3 sequence (DNA): TGTGCCAGCAGTGAAGAGGCGGCGCACTACTATGGCTACACCTTC.